A single T cell receptor beta chain is shown here with its context. This clone was detected only once. The specificity of this receptor is unknown. No much larger clone is present one base from it, and per-base qualities are unavailable. The CDR3 covers 11 residues, taking in both the cysteine and the phenylalanine. The DNA shown is the 33-base CDR3, in frame from base 1. V is reduced by 6 bases and J by 5 bases, leaving a spacing of 5 bases between them. CDR1 and CDR2 were assigned from the germline V gene (reference sequence) as MNHEY and SMNVEV. Library preparation was by the immunoSEQ multiplex PCR assay. A mixture of 60 forward primers for TCR Vbeta segments and 13 reverse primers for TCR Jbeta segments was used in the multiplex PCR. The CDR3 region of rearranged TCR beta genes was amplified from genomic DNA with a multiplex PCR assay. The Illumina HiSeq System was used to sequence the amplified TCR beta libraries as 87-base-pair reads. Per the original workflow: A later analysis counted about 80 million unique TCR beta chains across the 670 or so repertoires, and some 12 million of these chains were shared by at least two donors. A nearest-neighbor algorithm error-corrected the raw reads and collapsed the reads into unique sequences, merging closely related sequences to remove PCR and sequencing errors. To assign V, D and J gene segments, CDR3 sequences were aligned to IMGT reference sequences. For a sequence to be retained, a match of at least six nucleotides to both a V gene segment and a J gene segment was required. Rearrangements were classified as productive when the CDR3 lacked stop codons and remained in frame with V and J, and all other rearrangements were classified as non-productive. CDR3 was defined by IMGT convention, running from the second conserved V-encoded cysteine to the conserved J-encoded phenylalanine. The earlier analysis of some 540 of the donors excluded any sequence lacking an unambiguous match to a single V gene segment. In an earlier analysis of about 590 of the donors, a V segment was called functional when productive rearrangements were above 56.7%, and segregating when the standard deviation between donors exceeded 5%. A statistical classification framework was developed to diagnose cytomegalovirus status using the catalog of TCR beta chain sequences. V and J gene assignment, in a later analysis, came from comparing TCR nucleotide sequences with IMGT/GENE-DB human TR gene sequences. A later analysis assigned CDR3 sequences and most-parsimonious VDJ recombination scenarios with the TCRdist pipeline. A later analysis defined each TCR beta chain by its CDR3 amino acid sequence plus V-gene family, and excluded reads lacking a unique V-gene family. To address suspected cross-contamination and a sequencing artifact, a later analysis removed some 620 highly shared, low-generation-probability nucleotide sequences. For each public chain, a later analysis derived a clonal expansion index from normalized ranks of inferred template counts within each repertoire. Generation probabilities in a later analysis came from a VDJ recombination model fitted to out-of-frame rearrangements, and those results were checked against IGoR. A later analysis scored TCR-TCR, TCR-HLA and TCR-CMV co-occurrence with hypergeometric tests, applying a repertoire-size bias correction to TCR pairs. In a later analysis, false discovery rates were estimated by permuting HLA or CMV assignments 20 times. In a later analysis, co-occurring TCRs were grouped with DBSCAN, and TCRdist sequence similarity was added when clustering was performed within HLA-allele-positive subsets. For co-occurrence clustering, repertoires with fewer than 30,000 or more than 120,000 public chains were excluded, along with about five repertoires with anomalous nucleotide sharing. TCRdb carries this immuneACCESS record with in-frame sequences only. Its versions omit some clonotypes, under half of them owing to an unresolved V gene in the studies checked, with the rest unexplained. V and J calls and clone size are copied from that table; D and trimming were computed from the DNA. The sample table holds 150,000 or so clones, of which around 74% were seen once. Around 2.6% of the sample lies in the top ten.

The sample originates from a study of cytomegalovirus exposure and HLA in healthy donors listed by TCRdb under 2017. Background on the whole study: In an earlier analysis of under 600 of the donors, 250 to 350 Gb of sequence data and approximately 100 million unique TCR beta sequences from about 190 million T cells were reported. Every repertoire in the discovery cohort had been generated on one and the same sequencing platform. In a later analysis, previously published TCR beta repertoires from fewer than 750 donors were re-analyzed and high-resolution HLA genotyping was added so that TCR occurrence patterns could be studied. High-throughput TCR immunosequencing, statistical association of individual TCRs with disease status, and machine learning were combined to predict cytomegalovirus infection status. Besides the first cohort of around 670 subjects, a separate validation cohort made up of 90 to 150 different subjects was used. Among a few hundred genotyped donors of the cohort, an average of about 240,000 unique TCR beta nucleotide sequences were sequenced per donor, roughly 18% of them non-productive. An early release covering roughly 580 HLA-typed donors comprised about 300 gigabases of sequencing data and 85 million or so unique TCR sequences. The study was designed to test whether signatures of past pathogen exposure could be identified by cataloging public T cell receptors. The T cell repertoires of under 700 subjects were profiled by immunosequencing and related to cytomegalovirus serostatus. Donor age, sex, ethnicity and CMV serostatus were collected together with the repertoire data. In a later genetic analysis, genome-wide SNP genotypes for about 65% of the roughly 700 donors were used, and that subset was treated as a discovery cohort. Both class I and class II loci were covered by HLA typing, at four-digit resolution. The number of typed donors differed by locus: about 620-640 for A, B, C, DRB1 and DQB1; 500 to 550 for DQA1; approximately 600 for DPA1; and 400 to 480 for DPB1. Of the roughly 400 genotyped donors, about 84% fell in the genetic ancestry cluster associated with self-reported Caucasian donors. Several DR-DQ haplotypes were treated as single units for association and clustering because of strong linkage in the cohort. In an earlier analysis of a few hundred of the donors, high-throughput TCR beta sequencing was used to judge whether each TCR beta V gene segment behaved as functional or pseudogenic. In the later analysis, no new phenotypic data were used to find candidate immune exposures; instead, reliance was placed on TCR beta sequences and their occurrence across donors. The investigation overall reported the following: A further reported finding was that TCR beta sequences accurately predicted the HLA-A and HLA-B alleles for most subjects in the first cohort. Sequencing depth was assumed to be roughly uniform across donors in the presence/absence analyses, though that assumption may not hold. Because HLA typing was unavailable for some donors at each locus, only the typed subset was used in association tests. In both the original and validation cohorts, the classifier was reported to diagnose cytomegalovirus status with high specificity and sensitivity. A few of the identified cytomegalovirus-associated TCR beta chains were confirmed in vitro to be specific for cytomegalovirus antigens. A cluster of highly shared sequence variants was judged likely to represent a technical artifact of the sequencing pipeline. The earlier analysis of around 600 of the donors excluded over 15 rarely observed V segments, including chromosome 9 orphons, because counts were too low. A later genetic analysis reported fewer N-insertions in productive TCRs among donors in an Asian-associated ancestry cluster than the roughly 700-donor mean. In a later analysis, the rate of TCR association differed among HLA loci, with DRB1 alleles having the most associated TCRs and HLA-C alleles having the fewest. The cohort was sequenced for TCR beta chains only, and without alpha or paired-chain data the features that could be detected were limited. Most TCR sequences were observed very rarely across donors, whereas some public TCRs were present in many individuals. When HLA alleles, especially DR and DQ, strongly co-occurred, attributing TCR associations to individual alleles was difficult. Correlated functional status among segregating V segments might reflect linkage disequilibrium, but an unknown experimental factor could not be ruled out. CMV serostatus was the only immune exposure information available for the cohort. The authors suggested that the approach could potentially be extended to other disease states and immunological phenotypes. According to a later analysis, parvovirus B19, influenza, CMV and Epstein-Barr virus appeared linked to several top co-occurrence clusters. In an earlier analysis of 450 to 750 of the donors, most TCR beta V segments appeared in productive rearrangements about 87% or about 30% of the time, broadly matching IMGT annotations. Some IMGT-functional V segments, including TRBV6-2 and TRBV6-3, could not be told apart with the 87-base-pair reads, so those segments were excluded. In a later analysis, HLA-associated TCR beta chains were found to be more clonally expanded and to have lower generation probabilities than equally common non-associated chains. Most CMV-associated TCR beta chains appeared to be HLA-restricted in a later analysis, and the HLA associations seemed to be driven largely by CMV exposure. In a later analysis, 15,000 to 20,000 TCR beta sequences were associated with specific HLA alleles at a false discovery rate of 0.05. An association between a missense DCLRE1C variant and V-gene and J-gene trimming of TCR beta chains was found in a later genetic analysis and replicated in an independent cohort. In the study, 164 TCR beta chains were listed as associated with cytomegalovirus.

The cohort consisted of some 730 healthy bone marrow donors. At the time of sampling, all cohort members were nominally healthy, though unrecorded immune exposures were likely present. The donor was CMV seronegative and belonged to the group of 380 or so seronegative cohort members. Each donor provided a peripheral blood sample, and peripheral blood mononuclear cells were used for TCR beta sequencing. Genomic DNA was extracted from the blood cell samples with the Qiagen DNeasy Blood Extraction Kit. This sequence originates from a female donor in good health and CMV-seronegative. Sequences were obtained from PBMCs. The sequence joins TRBV27 to TRBJ2-1, with no confidently assigned D gene. The DNA sequence is as follows: TGTGCCAGCAGCCCAAACAATGAGCAGTTCTTC. Translated, this gives CASSPNNEQFF.